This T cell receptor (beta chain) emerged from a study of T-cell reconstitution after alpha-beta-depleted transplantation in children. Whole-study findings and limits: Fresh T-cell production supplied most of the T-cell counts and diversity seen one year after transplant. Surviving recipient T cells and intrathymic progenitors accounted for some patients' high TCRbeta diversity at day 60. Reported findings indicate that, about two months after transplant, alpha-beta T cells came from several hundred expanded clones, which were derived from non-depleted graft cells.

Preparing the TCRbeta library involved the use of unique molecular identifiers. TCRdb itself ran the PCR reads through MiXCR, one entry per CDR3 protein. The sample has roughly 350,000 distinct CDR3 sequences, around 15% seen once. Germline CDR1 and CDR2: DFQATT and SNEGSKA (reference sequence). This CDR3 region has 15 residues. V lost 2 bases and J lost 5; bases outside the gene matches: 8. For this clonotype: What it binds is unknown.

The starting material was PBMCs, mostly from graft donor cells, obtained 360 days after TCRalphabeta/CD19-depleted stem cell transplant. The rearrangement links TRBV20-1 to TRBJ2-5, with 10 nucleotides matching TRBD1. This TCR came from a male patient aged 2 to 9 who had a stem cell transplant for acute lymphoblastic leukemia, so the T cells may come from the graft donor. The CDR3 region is CSARKGTGDRETQYF. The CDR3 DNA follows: TGCAGTGCTAGAAAAGGGACAGGGGATCGGGAGACCCAGTACTTC.